What follows is one TCR beta chain and its context. What it recognizes is unknown. Each sample had eight separate cDNA synthesis reactions. Template-switch reactions added UMIs with a 6-nucleotide sample barcode. TCRdb re-called the 5' RACE reads; one entry per CDR3 protein, DNA not given. The sample table sets out about 210,000 distinct CDR3 sequences. The CDR3 runs to 15 residues. These data are taken from a study of monozygotic twins with inflammatory bowel disease. The study's findings and limits: Lower TCRbeta diversity (inverse Simpson) was seen in IBD patients than in healthy co-twins.

The rearrangement uses TRBV12-3 or TRBV12-4 and TRBJ1-2; TCRdb's assignment of TRBD1 cannot be checked, as there is no DNA. The sample comprised blood. This TCR was sampled from a human donor with ulcerative colitis or Crohn's disease, or a healthy co-twin of an affected twin (not recorded which). The CDR3 here is CASSSHRQGVFGYTF.